This T cell receptor (beta chain) was obtained from a study of tumor and adjacent non-tumor tissue in lung cancer. Study background: Stage I to III disease affected roughly ten men and roughly five women aged 31 to 76.

Three rounds of nested PCR, following a modified ARM-PCR protocol, produced the TCRbeta library. TCRdb independently ran MiXCR on the multiplex PCR reads; one entry per CDR3 protein. The sample records around 71,000 distinct CDR3 sequences, just under 75% being singletons. General observations from the study: Tumor tissue had significantly higher TCR diversity than normal lung.

This sample's RNA came from whole unsorted tissue. In the case of this clonotype: Its antigen is undetermined. The junction differs from germline at one of its ends, possibly a read error.

There are 14 residues in the CDR3. The chain has TRBV12-3 or TRBV12-4 and TRBJ1-4, with D possibly TRBD1 on 5 matching bases. The specimen was lung tumor tissue. The receptor was isolated from a woman aged 40 to 50 with non-small cell lung cancer. CDR3 in amino acids: CASTDSTTNGKLFF. Here the CDR3 DNA reads TGTGCCAGCACCGACAGCACGACTAATGGAAAACTGTTTTTT.